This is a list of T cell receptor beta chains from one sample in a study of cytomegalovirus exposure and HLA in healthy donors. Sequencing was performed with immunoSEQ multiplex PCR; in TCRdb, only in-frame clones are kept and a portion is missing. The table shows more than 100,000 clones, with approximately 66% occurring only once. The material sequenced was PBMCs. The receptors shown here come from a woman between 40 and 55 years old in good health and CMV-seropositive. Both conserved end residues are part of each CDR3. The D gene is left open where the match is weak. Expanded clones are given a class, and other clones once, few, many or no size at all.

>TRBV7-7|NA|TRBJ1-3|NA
CASSLASAGTPGNTIYF
TGTGCTAGCAGCTTAGCGTCGGCAGGGACTCCTGGAAACACCATATATTTT
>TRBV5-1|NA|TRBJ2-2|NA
CASSLGDKTGELFF
TGCGCCAGCAGCTTGGGGGACAAAACCGGGGAGCTGTTTTTT
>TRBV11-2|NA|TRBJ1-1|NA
CASRHIGGRGDTEAFF
TGTGCCAGCAGACACATTGGAGGTCGGGGGGACACTGAAGCTTTCTTT
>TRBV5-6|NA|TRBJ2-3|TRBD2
CASSFAPSGKTDTQYF
TGTGCCAGCAGCTTCGCGCCTAGCGGGAAAACAGATACGCAGTATTTT
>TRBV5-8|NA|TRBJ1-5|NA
CASSVGLGYRVYSNQPQHF
TGTGCCAGCTCCGTCGGGCTAGGGTACAGGGTTTATAGCAATCAGCCCCAGCATTTT
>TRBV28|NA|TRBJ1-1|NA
CASSRDWGGTEAFF
TGTGCCAGCAGTAGGGACTGGGGCGGCACTGAAGCTTTCTTT
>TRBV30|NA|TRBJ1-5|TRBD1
CAWSMTGGNQPQHF
TGTGCCTGGAGTATGACAGGGGGCAATCAGCCCCAGCATTTT
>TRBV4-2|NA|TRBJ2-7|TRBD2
CASSQAGWTSGTYEQYF
TGTGCCAGCAGCCAAGCCGGGTGGACTAGCGGGACCTACGAGCAGTACTTC
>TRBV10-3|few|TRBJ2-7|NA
CAISETGGLEQYF
TGTGCCATCAGCGAGACTGGGGGACTCGAGCAGTACTTC
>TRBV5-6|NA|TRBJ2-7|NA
CASSPGRRAIYEQYF
TGTGCCAGCAGCCCAGGTCGCCGCGCAATCTACGAGCAGTACTTC
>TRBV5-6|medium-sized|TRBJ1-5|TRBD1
CASSSMGQGPLQSNQPQHF
TGTGCCAGCAGCTCGATGGGACAGGGGCCGCTTCAAAGCAATCAGCCCCAGCATTTT
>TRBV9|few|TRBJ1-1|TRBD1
CASSVSGGNTEAFF
TGTGCCAGCAGCGTGTCAGGGGGAAACACTGAAGCTTTCTTT
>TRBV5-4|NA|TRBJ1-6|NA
CASSPAGALGSPLHF
TGTGCCAGCAGCCCGGCGGGCGCCCTTGGGTCACCCCTCCACTTT
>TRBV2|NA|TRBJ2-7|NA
CASLDSYSYEQYF
TGTGCCAGCCTAGACAGTTACTCCTACGAGCAGTACTTC
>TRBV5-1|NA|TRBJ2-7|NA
CASSARGSHEQYF
TGCGCCAGCAGCGCCAGGGGATCCCACGAGCAGTACTTC
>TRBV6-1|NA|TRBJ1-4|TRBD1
CASSEPGGPAPEKLFF
TGTGCCAGCAGTGAACCAGGGGGGCCGGCGCCGGAAAAACTGTTTTTT
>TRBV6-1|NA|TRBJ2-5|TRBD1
CASRHRGPETQYF
TGTGCCAGCAGACACAGGGGGCCTGAGACCCAGTACTTC
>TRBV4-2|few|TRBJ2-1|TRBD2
CASSQDTGRGGYNEQFF
TGTGCCAGCAGCCAAGACACTGGACGGGGGGGGTACAATGAGCAGTTCTTC
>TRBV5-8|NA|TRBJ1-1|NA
CASSLDGDTEAFF
TGTGCCAGCAGCTTGGACGGGGACACTGAAGCTTTCTTT
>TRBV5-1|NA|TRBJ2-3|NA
CVSSLSLRAHPNTQYF
TGCGTCAGCAGCTTAAGTTTGAGGGCCCATCCGAATACGCAGTATTTT
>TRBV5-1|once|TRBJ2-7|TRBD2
CASSLASGSSYEQYF
TGCGCCAGCAGCTTGGCTAGCGGTTCCTCCTACGAGCAGTACTTC
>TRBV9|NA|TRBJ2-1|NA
CASSLQQSSYNEQFF
TGTGCCAGCAGCCTACAGCAAAGCTCCTACAATGAGCAGTTCTTC
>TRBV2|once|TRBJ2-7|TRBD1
CASSKTGGSYEQYF
TGTGCCAGCAGTAAGACAGGGGGTTCCTACGAGCAGTACTTC
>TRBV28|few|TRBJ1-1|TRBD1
CASSIHGTGTTEAFF
TGTGCCAGCAGTATCCATGGGACAGGGACTACTGAAGCTTTCTTT
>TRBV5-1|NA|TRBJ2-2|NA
CASNRLANTGELFF
TGCGCCAGCAACAGACTAGCGAACACCGGGGAGCTGTTTTTT
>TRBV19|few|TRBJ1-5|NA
CASSIDLYSNQPQHF
TGTGCCAGTAGTATAGATCTCTATAGCAATCAGCCCCAGCATTTT
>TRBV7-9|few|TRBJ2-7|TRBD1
CASRQSSGTGDEQYF
TGTGCCAGCAGGCAATCTTCCGGGACAGGTGACGAGCAGTACTTC
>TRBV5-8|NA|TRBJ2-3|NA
CASSQSSPATGDTQYF
TGTGCCAGCAGCCAAAGTAGCCCGGCGACCGGAGATACGCAGTATTTT
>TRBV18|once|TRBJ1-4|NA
CASSLDIQKLFF
TGTGCCAGCTCACTTGACATTCAAAAACTGTTTTTT
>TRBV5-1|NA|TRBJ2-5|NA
CASSLLQETQYF
TGCGCCAGCAGCTTGCTTCAAGAGACCCAGTACTTC
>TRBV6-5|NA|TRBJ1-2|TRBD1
CASRDRGAQSEGYPF
TGTGCCAGCAGGGACAGGGGTGCTCAATCGGAAGGCTACCCCTTC
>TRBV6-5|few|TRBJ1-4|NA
CASSRTEEKLFF
TGTGCCAGCAGTCGGACTGAGGAAAAACTGTTTTTT
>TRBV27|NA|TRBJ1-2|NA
CASSRNRELGGYTF
TGTGCCAGCAGTCGTAACAGGGAGTTGGGGGGCTACACCTTC
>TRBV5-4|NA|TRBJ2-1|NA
CASSLVGPHRPAEQFF
TGTGCCAGCAGCTTGGTGGGCCCTCACCGGCCGGCGGAGCAGTTCTTC
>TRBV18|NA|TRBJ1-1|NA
CASEQGVNTEAFF
TGTGCCAGCGAACAGGGAGTGAACACTGAAGCTTTCTTT
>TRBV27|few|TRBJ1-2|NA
CASSGQANYGYTF
TGTGCCAGCAGTGGTCAGGCTAACTATGGCTACACCTTC
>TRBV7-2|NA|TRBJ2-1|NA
CASSLVRGWEQFF
TGTGCCAGCAGCTTAGTACGGGGATGGGAGCAGTTCTTC
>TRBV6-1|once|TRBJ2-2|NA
CASSEFWSIGVTGELFF
TGTGCCAGCAGTGAATTTTGGAGCATCGGGGTCACCGGGGAGCTGTTTTTT
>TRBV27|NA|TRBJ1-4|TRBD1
CASTGTGGTSYTNEKLFF
TGTGCCAGCACCGGGACAGGGGGCACTTCGTACACTAATGAAAAACTGTTTTTT
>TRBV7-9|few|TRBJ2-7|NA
CSSSLDLYEQYF
TGTTCCAGCAGCTTAGATCTATACGAGCAGTACTTC
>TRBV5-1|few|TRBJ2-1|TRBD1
CASRKTGGEYNEQFF
TGCGCCAGCAGAAAGACAGGGGGCGAATACAATGAGCAGTTCTTC
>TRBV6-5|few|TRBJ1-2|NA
CASSPGLYGYTF
TGTGCCAGCAGTCCGGGACTCTATGGCTACACCTTC
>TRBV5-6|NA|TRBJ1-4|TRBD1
CASSSDREAPNEKLFF
TGTGCCAGCAGCTCGGACAGGGAAGCGCCTAATGAAAAACTGTTTTTT
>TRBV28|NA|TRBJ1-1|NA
CASTIPNTEAFF
TGTGCCAGCACCATTCCAAACACTGAAGCTTTCTTT
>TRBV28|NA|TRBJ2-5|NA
CASETAGRETQYF
TGTGCCAGCGAGACGGCGGGGAGAGAGACCCAGTACTTC
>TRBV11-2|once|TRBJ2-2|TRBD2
CASSLGGLQTGELFF
TGTGCCAGCAGCTTAGGGGGACTACAGACCGGGGAGCTGTTTTTT
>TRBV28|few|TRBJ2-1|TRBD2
CASTGVAGGSNEQFF
TGTGCCAGCACCGGAGTAGCGGGAGGGAGCAATGAGCAGTTCTTC
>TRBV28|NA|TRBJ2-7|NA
CASSSNERYF
TGTGCCAGCAGCTCCAACGAGAGGTACTTC
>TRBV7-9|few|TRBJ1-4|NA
CASNGGGYEKLFF
TGTGCCAGCAACGGGGGAGGTTATGAAAAACTGTTTTTT
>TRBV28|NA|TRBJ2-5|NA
CASSFSETQYF
TGTGCCAGCAGTTTTTCGGAGACCCAGTACTTC
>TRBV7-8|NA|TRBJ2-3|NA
CASSFLVGTDTQYF
TGTGCCAGCAGCTTTCTGGTAGGCACAGATACGCAGTATTTT
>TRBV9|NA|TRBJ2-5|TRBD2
CASSVGSSGAQETQYF
TGTGCCAGCAGCGTAGGTAGTAGCGGGGCCCAAGAGACCCAGTACTTC
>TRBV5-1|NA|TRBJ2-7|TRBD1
CASTFSGTGAYEQYF
TGCGCCAGCACCTTTTCCGGGACAGGGGCCTACGAGCAGTACTTC
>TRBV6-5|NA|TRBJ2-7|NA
CASSPRDSSYEQYF
TGTGCCAGCAGTCCGCGGGACAGCTCCTACGAGCAGTACTTC